This T cell receptor beta chain was captured in a study of T cell responses to AZD1222 COVID-19 vaccine (dated by TCRdb to the early 2020s). Background for the entire study: Because spike-specific TCR depth and breadth did not differ between the two schedules, AZD1222 recipients who got a second dose at roughly 4 weeks were pooled with those who got a second dose at roughly 12 weeks. TCR sequencing was performed for more than 230 trial participants, of whom roughly 200 were given two doses of AZD1222 and around 25 were given two doses of MenACWY control vaccine. Enrollment into the trials was organized by age into subgroups of 18-55, 56-69 and 70-plus years, and those subgroups contained roughly 160, 29 and 62 TCR-sequenced participants, respectively. Paper-wide results and their limitations: Because no day 14 peak-response samples were available, the repertoires could be characterized only after the peak T cell response. The vaccine-associated CD4 TCRs covered the entire spike protein, and the dominant responses fell in regions 160-218 and 743-854. The 56-69-year group was small, and its depth increase did not reach significance, likely because of low power. Reportedly, close to half of the unique spike-specific TCRs recognized epitopes lying outside the regions that are mutated in the B.1.351 and B.1.1.7 variants. Participants were mostly white British and included more females than males, and it was suggested by the authors that clonal diversity may have been underestimated. After two AZD1222 doses, both the breadth and the depth of spike-specific TCRs were significantly higher than at day 0 and than in MenACWY recipients. Conclusions about previously exposed vaccinees were limited because only five to seven AZD1222 recipients were SARS-CoV-2 seropositive at baseline.

Taken from cysteine to phenylalanine, the CDR3 has 14 residues. The read is trimmed to its CDR3 DNA, 42 bases read in frame from base 1. Relative to germline, V is missing 5 bases and J is missing 3 bases, with 3 bases of the junction outside any gene match. CDR1 LNHNV and CDR2 YYDKDF were looked up in the germline V gene (reference sequence). Only one count was recorded for this clone. What antigen it recognizes has not been identified. Qualities for individual bases were not recorded, and no much larger clone is one base off. The CDR3 regions of human TCRbeta chains were subjected to immunosequencing. The study's own analysis went as follows. Repertoire TCRs were matched against a reference library of SARS-CoV-2-specific TCRs generated with the MIRA antigen-specificity platform. Breadth was defined as the fraction of unique TCRs that were SARS-CoV-2-associated, and depth was defined as the fraction of total T cells that were SARS-CoV-2-associated. Using the MIRA data, each spike-specific TCR was assigned both to the spike region to which the TCR was reactive and to a CD4 or CD8 class. Log10-transformed breadth and depth values were compared by one-way ANOVA with Sidak's multiple comparisons tests. TCRdb re-hosts the immuneACCESS table, in-frame sequences only. Its copies lack some clones; in the studies checked, an unresolved V gene accounts for under half of them, and the cause for the rest is not known. V and J calls and clone size are those listed in that table; D and trimming were worked out from the DNA. In this sample the table shows about 53,000 clones, about 81% of which occur a single time. The ten largest clonotypes hold roughly a quarter of the sample.

Taken with the paper, the label for time point translates to: baseline before first vaccination. The vaccinee samples were drawn from two UK trials, COV001 and COV002, one of which was a single-blind randomized controlled phase 2/3 trial testing AZD1222 (ChAdOx1 nCoV-19) in healthy adults. For TCRbeta chain sequencing, PBMC samples from trial participants were taken at day 0 and at day 28 after the second dose. The sample was peripheral blood, taken on day 0 of AZD1222 vaccination. The chain employs TRBV15 and TRBJ2-3, and TRBD1 matches 9 of the central bases. This sequence originates from an adult in good health. The nucleotides read TGTGCCACCAGCTCGACAGGGGGTACAGATACGCAGTATTTT. Its product reads: CATSSTGGTDTQYF.